Below are 9 T cell receptor beta chains sequenced from a single sample in a study of radiotherapy plus CTLA-4 blockade in lung cancer. TCRdb keeps only in-frame clones here, not all; method: immunoSEQ multiplex PCR. This sample yields 85,000 to 90,000 clones, of which about 88% are seen a single time; around 17% belongs to the top ten. This specimen consisted of peripheral blood, obtained from a patient treated with radiotherapy plus ipilimumab. The receptors shown here come from a human donor with non-small cell lung cancer that progressed on radiotherapy plus ipilimumab.

V is TRBV30 and J is TRBJ1-4, with a tentative D call TRBD1 (5 bases). This CDR3 is built from 15 residues. V lost 5 bases and J 4 bases, leaving 17 bases between the germline ends. In germline, CDR1 is GTSNPN, CDR2 SVGIG (reference sequence). CDR3 amino acids: CAWGRWGGNNEKLFF. The CDR3 DNA reads TGTGCCTGGGGCCGGTGGGGGGGTAATAATGAAAAACTGTTTTTT.

The chain uses TRBV11-2 and TRBJ1-1, with no clear D. This CDR3 has 12 residues. CDR1 is SGHAT, CDR2 FQNNGV, per germline. V was cut by 5 bases and J by 6 bases, with 10 bases left in between. The CDR3 loop reads CASSRGSAEAFF. The CDR3 nucleotides are TGTGCCAGCAGCCGAGGGAGCGCTGAAGCTTTCTTT.

V and J are TRBV7-2 and TRBJ2-1, with TRBD2 matching 9 bases. Per the germline V gene, CDR1 is SGHTA and CDR2 is FQGNSA. With V trimmed by 5 bases and J by 4 bases, 3 bases remained unmatched. This CDR3 spans 14 amino acids. This chain's CDR3 is CASSRLAGYNEQFF. CDR3 DNA sequence: TGTGCCAGCAGCAGGCTAGCGGGGTACAATGAGCAGTTCTTC.

The chain links TRBV6-6 to TRBJ1-2, with D perhaps TRBD1 (6 bases). The CDR3 runs to 12 residues. CDR1 is MNHNY and CDR2 is SVGAGI in the germline V gene (reference sequence). Between the trimmed V and J ends, which lost 7 bases and 7 bases, there was a span of 13 bases. The CDR3: CASNPGASGYTF. The DNA for the CDR3 is TGTGCCAGCAACCCGGGGGCGAGTGGCTACACCTTC.

This clone came up a few times. The chain combines TRBV5-4 with TRBJ2-2; TRBD2 agrees at 8 bases. Unmatched junction bases numbered 10, after V lost 4 bases and J lost 5 bases. The germline V gene encodes CDR1 SGHNT and CDR2 YYREEE (reference sequence). The CDR3 loop spans 16 amino acids. The CDR3 nucleotides are TGTGCCAGCAGCCTGGTGGCGGGGGGCAGAACCGGGGAGCTGTTTTTT. Translating it yields CASSLVAGGRTGELFF.

V and J are TRBV7-2 and TRBJ2-5; 11 bases are shared with TRBD2. This CDR3 is 17 amino acids long. Germline V gene sequence: CDR1 SGHTA, CDR2 FQGNSA. Trimming took 4 bases from V and 7 from J; bases not matched to a gene: 14. The CDR3 spells CASSSTSGVDGVGTQYF. The CDR3 nucleotides read TGTGCCAGCAGCTCGACTAGCGGGGTCGATGGTGTGGGGACCCAGTACTTC.

This chain links TRBV7-2 with TRBJ2-1; 9 nucleotides match TRBD1. Losses at the gene ends were 5 bases for V and 5 bases for J; bases not matched to a gene: 7. The length of the CDR3 is 15 residues. Germline V CDR1 and CDR2: SGHTA, FQGNSA. The CDR3 DNA sequence: TGTGCCAGCAGCAAGGACAGGGGCCCAGACAATGAGCAGTTCTTC. Protein sequence: CASSKDRGPDNEQFF.

The V call is TRBV7-2, the J call TRBJ1-3, with no clear D. Germline V lookup: CDR1 SGHTA, CDR2 FQGNSA. Trimming removed 0 bases from V and 5 bases from J, with 5 bases in between. The CDR3 runs to 13 residues. The CDR3 nucleotides read TGTGCCAGCAGCTTAGCTTTCAGAAACACCATATATTTT. It encodes CASSLAFRNTIYF.

This chain links TRBV7-6 with TRBJ2-1; 9 nucleotides line up with TRBD1. Germline trimming cut 5 bases from V and 1 base from J; bases unmatched to any gene: 9. CDR3 length: 17 residues. Germline CDR1 and CDR2: SGHVS and FNYEAQ. CDR3 amino acids: CASSRKSGTGSYNEQFF. The CDR3 DNA sequence: TGTGCCAGCAGCCGAAAGTCCGGGACAGGGTCCTACAATGAGCAGTTCTTC.